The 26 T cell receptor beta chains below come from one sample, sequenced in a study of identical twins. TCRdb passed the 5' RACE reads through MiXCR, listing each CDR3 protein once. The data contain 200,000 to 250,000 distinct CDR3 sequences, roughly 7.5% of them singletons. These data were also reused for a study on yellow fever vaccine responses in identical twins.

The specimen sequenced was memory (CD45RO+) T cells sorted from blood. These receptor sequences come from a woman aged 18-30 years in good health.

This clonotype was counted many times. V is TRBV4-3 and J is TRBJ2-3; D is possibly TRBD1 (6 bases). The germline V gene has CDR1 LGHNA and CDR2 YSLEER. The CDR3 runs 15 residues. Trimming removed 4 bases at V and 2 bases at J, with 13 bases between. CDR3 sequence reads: CASSLSDSHTDTQYF. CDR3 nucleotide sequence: TGCGCCAGCAGCCTTTCGGACAGTCACACAGATACGCAGTATTTT.

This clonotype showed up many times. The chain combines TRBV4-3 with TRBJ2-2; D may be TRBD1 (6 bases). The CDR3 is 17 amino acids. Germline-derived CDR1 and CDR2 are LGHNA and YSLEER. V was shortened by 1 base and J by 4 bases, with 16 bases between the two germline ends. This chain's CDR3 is CASSQAAGGTSTGELFF. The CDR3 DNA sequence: TGCGCCAGCAGCCAAGCTGCTGGGGGCACCTCCACCGGGGAGCTGTTTTTT.

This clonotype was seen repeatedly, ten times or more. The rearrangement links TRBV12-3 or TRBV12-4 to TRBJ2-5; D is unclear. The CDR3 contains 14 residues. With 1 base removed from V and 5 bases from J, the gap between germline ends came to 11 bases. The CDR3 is CASSLVGFAETQYF. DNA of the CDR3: TGTGCCAGCAGTTTAGTAGGGTTCGCGGAGACCCAGTACTTC.

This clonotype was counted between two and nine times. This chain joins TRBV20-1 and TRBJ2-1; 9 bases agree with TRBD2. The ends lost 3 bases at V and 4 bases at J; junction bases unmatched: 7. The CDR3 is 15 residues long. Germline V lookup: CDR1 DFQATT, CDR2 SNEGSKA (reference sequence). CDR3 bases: TGCAGTGCTAGCGGGCTAGCGGGAATTTACAATGAGCAGTTCTTC. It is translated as CSASGLAGIYNEQFF.

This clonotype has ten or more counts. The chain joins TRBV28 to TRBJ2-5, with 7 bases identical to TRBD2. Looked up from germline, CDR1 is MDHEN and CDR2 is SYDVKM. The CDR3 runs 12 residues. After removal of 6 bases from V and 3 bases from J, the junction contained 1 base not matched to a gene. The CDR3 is CASRGGEETQYF. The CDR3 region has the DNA TGTGCCAGCAGGGGGGGGGAAGAGACCCAGTACTTC.

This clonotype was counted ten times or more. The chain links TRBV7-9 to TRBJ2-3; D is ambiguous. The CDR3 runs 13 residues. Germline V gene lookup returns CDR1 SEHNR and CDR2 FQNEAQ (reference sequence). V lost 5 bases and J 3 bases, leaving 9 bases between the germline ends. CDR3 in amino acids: CASSTGKTDTQYF. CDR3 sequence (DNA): TGTGCCAGCAGCACCGGCAAAACAGATACGCAGTATTTT.

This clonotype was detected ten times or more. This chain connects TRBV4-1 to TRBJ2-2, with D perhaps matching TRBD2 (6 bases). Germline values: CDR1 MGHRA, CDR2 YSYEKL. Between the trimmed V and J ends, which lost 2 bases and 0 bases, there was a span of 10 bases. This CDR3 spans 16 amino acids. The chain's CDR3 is CASSQRRGTNTGELFF. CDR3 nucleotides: TGCGCCAGCAGCCAAAGGAGGGGAACGAACACCGGGGAGCTGTTTTTT.

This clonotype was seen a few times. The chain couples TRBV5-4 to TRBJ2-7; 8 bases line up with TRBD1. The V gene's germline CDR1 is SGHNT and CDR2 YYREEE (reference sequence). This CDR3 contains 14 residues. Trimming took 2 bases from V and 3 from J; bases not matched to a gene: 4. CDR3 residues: CASSFRQGSYEQYF. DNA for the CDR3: TGTGCCAGCAGCTTTCGACAGGGGAGCTACGAGCAGTACTTC.

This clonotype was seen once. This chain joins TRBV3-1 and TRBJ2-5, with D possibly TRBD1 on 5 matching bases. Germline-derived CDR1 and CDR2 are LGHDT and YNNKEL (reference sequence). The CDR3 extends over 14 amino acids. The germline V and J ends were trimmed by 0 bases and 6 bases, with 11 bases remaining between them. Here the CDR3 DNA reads TGTGCCAGCAGCCAAGAACTGGGGCCGCAGACCCAGTACTTC. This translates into CASSQELGPQTQYF.

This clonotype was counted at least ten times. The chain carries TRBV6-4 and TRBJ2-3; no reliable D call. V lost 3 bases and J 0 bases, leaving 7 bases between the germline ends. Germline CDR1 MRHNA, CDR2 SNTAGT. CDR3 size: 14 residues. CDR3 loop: CASSEGGSTDTQYF. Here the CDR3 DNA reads TGTGCCAGCAGTGAAGGTGGGAGCACAGATACGCAGTATTTT.

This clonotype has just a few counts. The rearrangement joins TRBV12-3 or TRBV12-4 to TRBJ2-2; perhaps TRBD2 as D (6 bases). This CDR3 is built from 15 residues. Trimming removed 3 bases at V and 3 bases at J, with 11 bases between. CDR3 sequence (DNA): TGTGCCAGCAGTTTCGGGGGATCAGACACCGGGGAGCTGTTTTTT. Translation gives CASSFGGSDTGELFF.

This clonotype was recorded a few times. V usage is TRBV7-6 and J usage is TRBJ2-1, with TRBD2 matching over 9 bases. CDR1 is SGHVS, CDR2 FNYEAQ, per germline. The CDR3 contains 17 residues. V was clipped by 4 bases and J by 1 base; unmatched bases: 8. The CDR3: CASSSPKAGGSYNEQFF. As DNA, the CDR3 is TGTGCCAGCAGCTCCCCTAAGGCGGGAGGGTCCTACAATGAGCAGTTCTTC. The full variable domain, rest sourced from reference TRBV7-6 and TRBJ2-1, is GAGVSQSPRYKVTKRGQDVALRCDPISGHVSLYWYRQALGQGPEFLTYFNYEAQQDKSGLPNDRFSAERPEGSISTLTIQRTEQRDSAMYRCASSSPKAGGSYNEQFFGPGTRLTVL.

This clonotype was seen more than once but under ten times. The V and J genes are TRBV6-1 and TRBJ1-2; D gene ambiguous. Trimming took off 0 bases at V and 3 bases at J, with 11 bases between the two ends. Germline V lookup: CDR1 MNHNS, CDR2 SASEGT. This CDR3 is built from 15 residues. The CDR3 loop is CASSEALGQYYGYTF. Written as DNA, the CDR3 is TGTGCCAGCAGTGAAGCGCTCGGGCAGTACTATGGCTACACCTTC.

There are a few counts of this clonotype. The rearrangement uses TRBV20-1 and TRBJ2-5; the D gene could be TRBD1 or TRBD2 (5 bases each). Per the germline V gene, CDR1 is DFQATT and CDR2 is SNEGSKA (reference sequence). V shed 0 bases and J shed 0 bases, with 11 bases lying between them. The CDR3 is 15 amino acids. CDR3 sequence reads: CSARDLGRDQETQYF. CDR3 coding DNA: TGCAGTGCTAGAGATTTGGGACGGGACCAAGAGACCCAGTACTTC.

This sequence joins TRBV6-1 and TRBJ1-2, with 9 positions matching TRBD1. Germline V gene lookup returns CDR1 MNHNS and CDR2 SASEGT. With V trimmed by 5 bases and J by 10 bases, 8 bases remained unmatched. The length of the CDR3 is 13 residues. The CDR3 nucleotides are TGTGCCAGCAGTCAACCGGGACAGGGAGTCTACACCTTC. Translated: CASSQPGQGVYTF.

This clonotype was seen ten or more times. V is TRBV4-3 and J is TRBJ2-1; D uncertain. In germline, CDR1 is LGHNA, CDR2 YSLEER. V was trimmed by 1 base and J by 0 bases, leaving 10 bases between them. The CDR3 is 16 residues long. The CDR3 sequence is CASSQVATNSYNEQFF. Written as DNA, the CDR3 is TGCGCCAGCAGCCAAGTTGCCACGAACTCCTACAATGAGCAGTTCTTC.

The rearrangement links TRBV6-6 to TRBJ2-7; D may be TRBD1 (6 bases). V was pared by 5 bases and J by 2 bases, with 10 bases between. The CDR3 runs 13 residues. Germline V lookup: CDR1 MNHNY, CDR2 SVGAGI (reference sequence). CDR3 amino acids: CASSRQETYEQYF. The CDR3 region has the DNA TGTGCCAGCAGTCGACAGGAAACCTACGAGCAGTACTTC.

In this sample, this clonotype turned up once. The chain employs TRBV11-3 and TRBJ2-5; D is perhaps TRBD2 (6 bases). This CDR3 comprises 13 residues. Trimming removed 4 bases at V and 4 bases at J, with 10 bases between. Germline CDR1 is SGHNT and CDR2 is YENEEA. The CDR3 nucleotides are TGTGCCAGCAGCTCCCGGGACTCAGAGACCCAGTACTTC. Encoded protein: CASSSRDSETQYF.

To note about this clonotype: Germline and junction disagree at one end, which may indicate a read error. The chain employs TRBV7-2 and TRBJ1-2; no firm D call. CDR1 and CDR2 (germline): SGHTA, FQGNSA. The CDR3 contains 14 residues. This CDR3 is CATSGNSQYYGYTF. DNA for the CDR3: TGTGCCACCAGCGGAAATAGTCAGTACTATGGCTACACCTTC.

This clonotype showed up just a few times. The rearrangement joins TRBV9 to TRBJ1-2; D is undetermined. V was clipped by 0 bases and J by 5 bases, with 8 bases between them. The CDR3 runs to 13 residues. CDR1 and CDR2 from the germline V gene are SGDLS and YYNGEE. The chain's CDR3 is CASSVVGGYGYTF. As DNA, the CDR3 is TGTGCCAGCAGCGTAGTTGGCGGGTATGGCTACACCTTC.

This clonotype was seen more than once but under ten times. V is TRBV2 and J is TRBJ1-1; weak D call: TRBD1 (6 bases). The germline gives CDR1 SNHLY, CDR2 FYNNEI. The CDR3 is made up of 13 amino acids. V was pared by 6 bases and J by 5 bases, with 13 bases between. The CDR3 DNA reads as TGTGCCAGCAGCCCCAGGGGAAGTACTGAAGCTTTCTTT. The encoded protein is CASSPRGSTEAFF.

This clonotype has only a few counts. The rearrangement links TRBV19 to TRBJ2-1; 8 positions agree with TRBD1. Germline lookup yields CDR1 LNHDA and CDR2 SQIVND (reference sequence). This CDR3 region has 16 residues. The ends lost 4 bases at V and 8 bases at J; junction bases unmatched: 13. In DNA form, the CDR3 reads TGTGCCAGTAGTAGCCACGGACAGGGAGGAGGTGATGAGCAGTTCTTC. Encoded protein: CASSSHGQGGGDEQFF.

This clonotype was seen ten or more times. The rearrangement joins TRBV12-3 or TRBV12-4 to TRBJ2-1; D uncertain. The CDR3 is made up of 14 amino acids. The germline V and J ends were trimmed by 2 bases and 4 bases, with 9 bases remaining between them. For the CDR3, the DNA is TGTGCCAGCAGTTTACCTCCCCGTTACAATGAGCAGTTCTTC. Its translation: CASSLPPRYNEQFF.

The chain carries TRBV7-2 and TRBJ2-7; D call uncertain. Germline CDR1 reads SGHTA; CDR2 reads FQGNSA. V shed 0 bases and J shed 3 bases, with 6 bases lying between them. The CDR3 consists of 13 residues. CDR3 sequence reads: CASSLAHSYEQYF. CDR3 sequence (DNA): TGTGCCAGCAGCTTAGCGCATAGCTACGAGCAGTACTTC.

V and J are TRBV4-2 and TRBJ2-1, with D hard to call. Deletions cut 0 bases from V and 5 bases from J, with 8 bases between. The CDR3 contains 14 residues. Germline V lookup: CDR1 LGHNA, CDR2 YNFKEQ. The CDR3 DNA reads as TGTGCCAGCAGCCAAGATCTCGAGAACAATGAGCAGTTCTTC. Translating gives CASSQDLENNEQFF.

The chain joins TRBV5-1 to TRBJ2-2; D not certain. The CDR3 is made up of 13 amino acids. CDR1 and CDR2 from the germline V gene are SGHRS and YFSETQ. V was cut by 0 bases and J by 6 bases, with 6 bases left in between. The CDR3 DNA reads TGCGCCAGCAGCTTGGGTAGTGCCGGGGAGCTGTTTTTT. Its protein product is CASSLGSAGELFF.